The present entry profiles one T cell receptor (beta chain) with its context. These data come from a study of blood T cell repertoires in COVID-19. CDR1 and CDR2 (germline): MGHRA, YSYEKL. V was shortened by 6 bases and J by 0 bases, with 12 bases between the two germline ends. This CDR3 spans 15 amino acids. In the study's own analysis: Nucleated cell number was recorded as an estimate derived from reference gene primer amplification. Sequencing used immunoSEQ multiplex PCR; TCRdb keeps in-frame clones, though not all of them. V, J and clone size are those of that table, while D and trimming were read from the DNA. In the table there are about 230,000 clones, about nine tenths of which are singletons.

The origin of this receptor is a woman in her twenties or thirties with acute COVID-19. The gene calls are TRBV4-1 and TRBJ1-5, with D uncertain. The sample consisted of PBMCs or T cells enriched from blood (not recorded which). The CDR3 is CASRERENSNQPQHF. CDR3 DNA: TGCGCCAGCAGGGAGAGGGAGAATAGCAATCAGCCCCAGCATTTT.